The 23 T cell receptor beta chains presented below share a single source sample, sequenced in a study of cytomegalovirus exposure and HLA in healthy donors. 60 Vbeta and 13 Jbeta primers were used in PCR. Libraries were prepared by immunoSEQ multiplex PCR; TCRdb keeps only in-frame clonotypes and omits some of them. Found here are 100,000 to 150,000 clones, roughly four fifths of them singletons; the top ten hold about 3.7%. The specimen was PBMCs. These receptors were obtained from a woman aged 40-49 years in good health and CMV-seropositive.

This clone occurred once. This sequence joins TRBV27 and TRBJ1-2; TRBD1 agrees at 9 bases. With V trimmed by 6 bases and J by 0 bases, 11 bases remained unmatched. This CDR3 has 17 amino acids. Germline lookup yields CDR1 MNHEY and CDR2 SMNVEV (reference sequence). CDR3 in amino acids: CASSGGGQGVPNYGYTF. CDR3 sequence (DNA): TGTGCCAGCAGCGGGGGGGGACAGGGAGTCCCTAACTATGGCTACACCTTC.

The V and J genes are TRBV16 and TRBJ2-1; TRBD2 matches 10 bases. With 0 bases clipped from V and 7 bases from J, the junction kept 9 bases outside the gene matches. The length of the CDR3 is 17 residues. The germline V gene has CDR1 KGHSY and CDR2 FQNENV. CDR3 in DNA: TGTGCCAGCAGCCAATCCGATGGCCTAGCGGGAGAAAATGAGCAGTTCTTC. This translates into CASSQSDGLAGENEQFF.

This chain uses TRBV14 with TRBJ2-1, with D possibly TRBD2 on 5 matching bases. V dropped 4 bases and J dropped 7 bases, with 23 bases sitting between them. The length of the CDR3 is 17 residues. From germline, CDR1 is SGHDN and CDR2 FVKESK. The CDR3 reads CASSLLRSGPLVNEQFF. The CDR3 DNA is TGTGCCAGCAGCCTCCTACGAAGCGGCCCTCTGGTGAATGAGCAGTTCTTC.

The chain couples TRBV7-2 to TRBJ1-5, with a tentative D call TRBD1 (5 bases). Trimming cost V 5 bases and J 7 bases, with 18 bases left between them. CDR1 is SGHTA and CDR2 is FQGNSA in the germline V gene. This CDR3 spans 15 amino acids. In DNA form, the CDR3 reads TGTGCCAGCAGCCCAGCGCGGGGGATAGGACAGCCCCAGCATTTT. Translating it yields CASSPARGIGQPQHF. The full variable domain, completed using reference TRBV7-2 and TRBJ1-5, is GAGVSQSPSNKVTEKGKDVELRCDPISGHTALYWYRQSLGQGLEFLIYFQGNSAPDKSGLPSDRFSAERTGGSVSTLTIQRTQQEDSAVYLCASSPARGIGQPQHFGDGTRLSIL.

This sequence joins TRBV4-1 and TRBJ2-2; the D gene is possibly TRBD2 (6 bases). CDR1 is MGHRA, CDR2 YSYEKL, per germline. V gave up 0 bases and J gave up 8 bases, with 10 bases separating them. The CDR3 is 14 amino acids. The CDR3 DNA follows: TGCGCCAGCAGCCAAGATATTCTAGCGGGGGAGCTGTTTTTT. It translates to CASSQDILAGELFF.

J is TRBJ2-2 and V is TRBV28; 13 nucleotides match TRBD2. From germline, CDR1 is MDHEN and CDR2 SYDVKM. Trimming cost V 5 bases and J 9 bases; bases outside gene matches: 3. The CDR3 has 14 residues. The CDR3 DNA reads TGTGCCAGCAGTCGACTAGCGGGAGGAAGGGAGCTGTTTTTT. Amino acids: CASSRLAGGRELFF. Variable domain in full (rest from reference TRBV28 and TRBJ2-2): DVKVTQSSRYLVKRTGEKVFLECVQDMDHENMFWYRQDPGLGLRLIYFSYDVKMKEKGDIPEGYSVSREKKERFSLILESASTNQTSMYLCASSRLAGGRELFFGEGSRLTVL.

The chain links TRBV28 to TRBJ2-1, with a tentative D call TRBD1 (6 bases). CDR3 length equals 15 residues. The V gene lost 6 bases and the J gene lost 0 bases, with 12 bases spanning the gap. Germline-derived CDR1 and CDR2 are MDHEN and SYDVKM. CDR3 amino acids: CASRSGASSYNEQFF. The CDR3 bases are TGTGCCAGCAGGTCAGGGGCCAGCTCCTACAATGAGCAGTTCTTC.

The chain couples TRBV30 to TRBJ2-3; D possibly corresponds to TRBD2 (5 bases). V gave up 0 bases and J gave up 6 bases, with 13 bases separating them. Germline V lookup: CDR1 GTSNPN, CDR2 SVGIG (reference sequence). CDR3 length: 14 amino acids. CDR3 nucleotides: TGTGCCTGGAGTGTTGGAGGTCCCGGGGATACGCAGTATTTT. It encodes CAWSVGGPGDTQYF.

The CDR3 reads CSGSGGDDQPQHF. DNA for the CDR3: TGCAGCGGGAGTGGAGGGGATGATCAGCCCCAGCATTTT. The chain has TRBV29-1 and TRBJ1-5; possible D gene TRBD1, 5 bases. CDR3 length: 13 amino acids. Trimming took off 7 bases at V and 5 bases at J, with 15 bases between the two ends. Germline V gene data show CDR1 as SQVTM and CDR2 as ANQGSEA.

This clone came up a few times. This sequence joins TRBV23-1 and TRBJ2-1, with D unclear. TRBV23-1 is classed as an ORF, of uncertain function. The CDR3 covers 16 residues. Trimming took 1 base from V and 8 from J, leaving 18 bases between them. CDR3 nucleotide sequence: TGCGCCAGCAGTCAATTGGTCCGACAAGTTGGCTATGAGCAGTTCTTC. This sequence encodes CASSQLVRQVGYEQFF.

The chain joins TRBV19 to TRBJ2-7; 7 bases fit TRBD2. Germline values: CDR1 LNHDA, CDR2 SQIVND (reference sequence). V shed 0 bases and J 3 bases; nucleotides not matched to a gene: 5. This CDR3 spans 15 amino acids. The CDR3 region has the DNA TGTGCCAGTAGTATAGACCTAGCGGTGGGCTACGAGCAGTACTTC. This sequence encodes CASSIDLAVGYEQYF.

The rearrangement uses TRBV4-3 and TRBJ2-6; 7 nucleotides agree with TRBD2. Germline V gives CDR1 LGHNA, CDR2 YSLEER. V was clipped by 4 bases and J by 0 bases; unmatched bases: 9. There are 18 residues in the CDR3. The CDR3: CASSLRLAASSGANVLTF. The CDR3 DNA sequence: TGCGCCAGCAGCCTCCGACTAGCAGCGAGCTCTGGGGCCAACGTCCTGACTTTC.

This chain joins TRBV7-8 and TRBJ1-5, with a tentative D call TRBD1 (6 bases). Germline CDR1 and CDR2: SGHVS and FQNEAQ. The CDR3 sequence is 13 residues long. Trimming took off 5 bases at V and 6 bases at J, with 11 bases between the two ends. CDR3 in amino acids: CASSTGYIQPQHF. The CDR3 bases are TGTGCCAGCAGCACAGGGTATATTCAGCCCCAGCATTTT.

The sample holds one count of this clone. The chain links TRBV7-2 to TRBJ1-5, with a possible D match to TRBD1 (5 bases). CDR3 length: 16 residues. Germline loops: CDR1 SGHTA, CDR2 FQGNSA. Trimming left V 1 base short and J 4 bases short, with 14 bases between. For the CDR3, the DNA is TGTGCCAGCAGCTTAGGGGGGGTGTTGCGGAATCAGCCCCAGCATTTT. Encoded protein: CASSLGGVLRNQPQHF.

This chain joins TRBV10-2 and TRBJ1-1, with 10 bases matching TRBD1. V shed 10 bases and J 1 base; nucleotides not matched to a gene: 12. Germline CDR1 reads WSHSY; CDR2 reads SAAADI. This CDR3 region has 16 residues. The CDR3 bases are TGCGCCACGCTTGACCGGGACAGGGGAAGGAACACTGAAGCTTTCTTT. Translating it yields CATLDRDRGRNTEAFF.

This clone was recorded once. CDR3 region: CASSSSGTGIATEAFF. CDR3 nucleotides: TGTGCCAGCAGCTCTTCCGGGACAGGGATTGCAACTGAAGCTTTCTTT. The V and J genes are TRBV14 and TRBJ1-1, with 9 bases fitting TRBD1. Germline V gene lookup returns CDR1 SGHDN and CDR2 FVKESK. Trimming cost V 5 bases and J 5 bases; bases outside gene matches: 12. The CDR3 spans 16 residues.

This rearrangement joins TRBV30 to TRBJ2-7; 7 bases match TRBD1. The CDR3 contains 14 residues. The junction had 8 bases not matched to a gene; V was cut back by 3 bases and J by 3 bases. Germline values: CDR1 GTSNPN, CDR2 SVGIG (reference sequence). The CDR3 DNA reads TGTGCCTGGAGCGGGCTCGGGACAGTCTACGAGCAGTACTTC. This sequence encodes CAWSGLGTVYEQYF. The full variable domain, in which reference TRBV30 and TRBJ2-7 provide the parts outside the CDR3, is SQTIHQWPATLVQPVGSPLSLECTVEGTSNPNLYWYRQAAGRGLQLLFYSVGIGQISSEVPQNLSASRPQDRQFILSSKKLLLSDSGFYLCAWSGLGTVYEQYFGPGTRLTVT.

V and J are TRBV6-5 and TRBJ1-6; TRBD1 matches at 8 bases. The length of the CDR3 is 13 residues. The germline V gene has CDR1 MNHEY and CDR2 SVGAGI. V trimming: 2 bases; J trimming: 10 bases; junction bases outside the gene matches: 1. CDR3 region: CASSYGTGSPLHF. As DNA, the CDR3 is TGTGCCAGCAGTTACGGGACAGGCTCACCCCTCCACTTT.

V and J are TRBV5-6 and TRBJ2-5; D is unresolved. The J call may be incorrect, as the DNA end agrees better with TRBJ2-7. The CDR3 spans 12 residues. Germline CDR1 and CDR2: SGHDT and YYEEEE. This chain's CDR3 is CASSSTSYEQYF. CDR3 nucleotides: TGTGCCAGCAGCTCCACCTCCTACGAGCAGTACTTC.

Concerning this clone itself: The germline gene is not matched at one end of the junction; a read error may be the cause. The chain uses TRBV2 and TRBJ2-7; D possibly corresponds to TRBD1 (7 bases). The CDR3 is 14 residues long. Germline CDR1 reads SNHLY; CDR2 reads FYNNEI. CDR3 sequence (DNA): TGTGCCAGCAGTGAGCAACAGGGGACTTACGAGCGGTACTTC. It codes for CASSEQQGTYERYF.

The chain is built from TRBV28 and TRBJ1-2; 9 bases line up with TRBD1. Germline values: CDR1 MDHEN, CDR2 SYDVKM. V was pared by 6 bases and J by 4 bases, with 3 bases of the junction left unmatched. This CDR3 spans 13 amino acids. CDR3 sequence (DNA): TGTGCCAGCAGGGGGGGACAGGGCTATGGCTACACCTTC. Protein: CASRGGQGYGYTF.

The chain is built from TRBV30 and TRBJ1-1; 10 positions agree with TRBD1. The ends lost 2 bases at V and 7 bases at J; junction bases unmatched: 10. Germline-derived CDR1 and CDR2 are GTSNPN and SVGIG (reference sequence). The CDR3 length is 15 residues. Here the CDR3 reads CAWSWTGGFADEAFF. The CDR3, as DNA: TGTGCCTGGAGTTGGACAGGGGGATTTGCGGATGAAGCTTTCTTT. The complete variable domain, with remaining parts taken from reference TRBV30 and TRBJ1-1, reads SQTIHQWPATLVQPVGSPLSLECTVEGTSNPNLYWYRQAAGRGLQLLFYSVGIGQISSEVPQNLSASRPQDRQFILSSKKLLLSDSGFYLCAWSWTGGFADEAFFGQGTRLTVV.

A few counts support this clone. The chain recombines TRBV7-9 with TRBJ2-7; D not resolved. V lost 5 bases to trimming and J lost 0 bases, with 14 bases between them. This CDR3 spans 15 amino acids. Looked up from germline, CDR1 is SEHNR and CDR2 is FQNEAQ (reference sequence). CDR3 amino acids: CASSTTQSYSYEQYF. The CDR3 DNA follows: TGTGCCAGCAGCACAACACAGTCCTACTCCTACGAGCAGTACTTC.